This TCR beta chain emerged from a study of blood T cell repertoires in COVID-19. Turning to the study itself: T cells, B-cell-depleted T cells, or PBMCs supplied cDNA or gDNA.

Sequencing was performed with immunoSEQ multiplex PCR; in TCRdb, only in-frame clones are kept and a portion is missing. The sample has about 120,000 clones; around 80% are singletons. V was cut by 5 bases and J by 6 bases, with 13 bases left in between. The CDR3 spans 14 residues. CDR1 is LGHDT, CDR2 YNNKEL, per germline (reference sequence). What was sequenced was peripheral blood. The source is an elderly man with active or convalescent COVID-19. The chain uses TRBV3-1 (or the pseudogene TRBV3-2) and TRBJ2-2, with a possible D match to TRBD2 (5 bases). The CDR3 DNA reads as TGTGCCAGCAGCAAGCGGCACCCGCCCGGGGAGCTGTTTTTT. It encodes CASSKRHPPGELFF.